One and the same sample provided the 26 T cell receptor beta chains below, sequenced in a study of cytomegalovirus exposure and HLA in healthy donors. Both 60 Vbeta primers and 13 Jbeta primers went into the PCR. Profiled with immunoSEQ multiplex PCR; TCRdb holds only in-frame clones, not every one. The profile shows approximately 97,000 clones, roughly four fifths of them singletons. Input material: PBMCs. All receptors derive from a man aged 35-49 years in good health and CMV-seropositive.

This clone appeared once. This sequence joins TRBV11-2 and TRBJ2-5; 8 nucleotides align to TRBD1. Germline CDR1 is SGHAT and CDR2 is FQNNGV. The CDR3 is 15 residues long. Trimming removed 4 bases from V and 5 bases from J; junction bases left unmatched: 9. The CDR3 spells CASSSGLQGVETQYF. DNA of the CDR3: TGTGCCAGCAGCTCGGGCCTACAGGGGGTGGAGACCCAGTACTTC. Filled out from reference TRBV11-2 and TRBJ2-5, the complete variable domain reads EAGVAQSPRYKIIEKRQSVAFWCNPISGHATLYWYQQILGQGPKLLIQFQNNGVVDDSQLPKDRFSAERLKGVDSTLKIQPAKLEDSAVYLCASSSGLQGVETQYFGPGTRLLVL.

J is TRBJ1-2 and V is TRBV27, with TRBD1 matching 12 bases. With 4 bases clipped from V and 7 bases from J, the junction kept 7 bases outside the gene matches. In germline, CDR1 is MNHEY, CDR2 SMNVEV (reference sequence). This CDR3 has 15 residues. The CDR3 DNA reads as TGTGCCAGCAGTTATGCGGGACAGGGGGCTAGTGGCTACACCTTC. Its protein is CASSYAGQGASGYTF.

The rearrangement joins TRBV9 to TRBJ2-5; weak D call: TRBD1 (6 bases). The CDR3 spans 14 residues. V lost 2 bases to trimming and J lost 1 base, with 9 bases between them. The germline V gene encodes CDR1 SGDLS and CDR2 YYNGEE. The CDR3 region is CASSVTGFQETQYF. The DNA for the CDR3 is TGTGCCAGCAGCGTCACAGGGTTCCAAGAGACCCAGTACTTC.

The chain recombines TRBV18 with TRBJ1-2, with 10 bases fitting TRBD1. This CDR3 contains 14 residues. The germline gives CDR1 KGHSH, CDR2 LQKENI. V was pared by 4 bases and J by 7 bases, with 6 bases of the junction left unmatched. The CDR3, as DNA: TGTGCCAGCTCACGGCGACAGGGGGCAAGTGGCTACACCTTC. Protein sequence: CASSRRQGASGYTF. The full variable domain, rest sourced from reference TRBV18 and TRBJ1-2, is NAGVMQNPRHLVRRRGQEARLRCSPMKGHSHVYWYRQLPEEGLKFMVYLQKENIIDESGMPKERFSAEFPKEGPSILRIQQVVRGDSAAYFCASSRRQGASGYTFGSGTRLTVV.

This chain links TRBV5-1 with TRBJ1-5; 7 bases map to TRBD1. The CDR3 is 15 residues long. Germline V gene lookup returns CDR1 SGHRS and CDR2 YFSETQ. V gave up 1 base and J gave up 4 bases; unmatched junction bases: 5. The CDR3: CASSLSDRENQPQHF. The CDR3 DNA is TGCGCCAGCAGCTTGTCAGACAGGGAGAATCAGCCCCAGCATTTT.

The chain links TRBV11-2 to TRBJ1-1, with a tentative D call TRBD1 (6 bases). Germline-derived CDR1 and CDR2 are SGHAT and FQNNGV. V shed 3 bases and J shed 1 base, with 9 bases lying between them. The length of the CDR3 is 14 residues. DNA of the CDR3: TGTGCCAGCAGCTTGGTACAGGGGAACACTGAAGCTTTCTTT. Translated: CASSLVQGNTEAFF. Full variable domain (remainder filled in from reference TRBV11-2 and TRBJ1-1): EAGVAQSPRYKIIEKRQSVAFWCNPISGHATLYWYQQILGQGPKLLIQFQNNGVVDDSQLPKDRFSAERLKGVDSTLKIQPAKLEDSAVYLCASSLVQGNTEAFFGQGTRLTVV.

The CDR3 DNA reads TGCGCCAGCGGTCTAGCGGGAACAGATACGCAGTATTTT. Protein sequence: CASGLAGTDTQYF. The chain carries TRBV10-2 and TRBJ2-3, with 9 nucleotides matching TRBD2. This CDR3 comprises 13 residues. CDR1 and CDR2 (germline): WSHSY, SAAADI. The V gene end was trimmed by 8 bases and the J gene end by 3 bases; junction bases not matched to a gene: 3.

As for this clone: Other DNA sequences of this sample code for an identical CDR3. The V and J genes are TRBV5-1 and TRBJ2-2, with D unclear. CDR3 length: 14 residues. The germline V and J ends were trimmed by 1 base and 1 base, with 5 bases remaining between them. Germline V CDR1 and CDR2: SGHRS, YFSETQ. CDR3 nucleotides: TGCGCCAGCAGCTTGACCGGGAACACCGGGGAGCTGTTTTTT. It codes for CASSLTGNTGELFF.

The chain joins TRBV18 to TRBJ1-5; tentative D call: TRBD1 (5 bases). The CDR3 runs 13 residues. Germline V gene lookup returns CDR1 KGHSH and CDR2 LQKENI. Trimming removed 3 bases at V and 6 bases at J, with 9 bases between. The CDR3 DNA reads TGTGCCAGCTCACCTGCCCAGGGTCAGCCCCAGCATTTT. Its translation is CASSPAQGQPQHF.

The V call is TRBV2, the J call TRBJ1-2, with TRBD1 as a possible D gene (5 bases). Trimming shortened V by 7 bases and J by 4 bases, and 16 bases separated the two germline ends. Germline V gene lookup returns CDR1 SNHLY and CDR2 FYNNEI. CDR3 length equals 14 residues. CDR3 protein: CASKGYNEFYGYTF. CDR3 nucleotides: TGTGCCAGCAAGGGGTACAATGAATTCTATGGCTACACCTTC.

The CDR3 sequence: CASGLAADNSPLHF. CDR3 DNA sequence: TGTGCTAGTGGTTTGGCCGCGGATAATTCACCCCTCCACTTT. The chain recombines TRBV12-5 with TRBJ1-6; D is unresolved. CDR3 length equals 14 residues. The germline V and J ends were trimmed by 1 base and 5 bases, with 6 bases remaining between them. Germline V gene lookup returns CDR1 LGHNT and CDR2 FRNRAP.

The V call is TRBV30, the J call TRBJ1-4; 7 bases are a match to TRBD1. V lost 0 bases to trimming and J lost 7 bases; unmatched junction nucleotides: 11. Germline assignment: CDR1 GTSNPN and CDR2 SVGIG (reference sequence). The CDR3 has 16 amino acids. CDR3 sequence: CAWSVQRAGGREKLFF. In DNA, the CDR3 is TGTGCCTGGAGTGTACAAAGGGCAGGGGGACGTGAAAAACTGTTTTTT.

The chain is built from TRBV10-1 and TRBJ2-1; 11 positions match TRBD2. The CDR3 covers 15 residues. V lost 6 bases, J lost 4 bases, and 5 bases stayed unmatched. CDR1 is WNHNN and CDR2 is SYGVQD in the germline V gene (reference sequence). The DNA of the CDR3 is TGCGCCAGCAGACCCGGGACTAGCGGTTACAATGAGCAGTTCTTC. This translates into CASRPGTSGYNEQFF.

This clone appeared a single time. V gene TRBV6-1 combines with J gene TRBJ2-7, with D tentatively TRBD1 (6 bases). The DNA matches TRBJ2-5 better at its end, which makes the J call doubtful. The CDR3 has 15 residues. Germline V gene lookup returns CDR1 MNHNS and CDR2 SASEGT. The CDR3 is CASKETQGDAETQYF. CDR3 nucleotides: TGTGCCAGCAAAGAGACACAGGGTGACGCTGAGACCCAGTACTTC.

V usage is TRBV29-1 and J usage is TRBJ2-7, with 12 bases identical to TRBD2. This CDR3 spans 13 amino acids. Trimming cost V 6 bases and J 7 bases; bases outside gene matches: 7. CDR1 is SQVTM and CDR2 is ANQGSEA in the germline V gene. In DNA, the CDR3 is TGCAGCGTGACTAGCGGGAGATTGGGGGAGCAGTACTTC. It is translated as CSVTSGRLGEQYF.

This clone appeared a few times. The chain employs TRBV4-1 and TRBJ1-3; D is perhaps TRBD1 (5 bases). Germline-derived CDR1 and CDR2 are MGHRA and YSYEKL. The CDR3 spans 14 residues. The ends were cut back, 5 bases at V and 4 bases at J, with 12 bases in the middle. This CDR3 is CASSDPGPGNTIYF. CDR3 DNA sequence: TGCGCCAGCAGCGACCCAGGGCCCGGAAACACCATATATTTT.

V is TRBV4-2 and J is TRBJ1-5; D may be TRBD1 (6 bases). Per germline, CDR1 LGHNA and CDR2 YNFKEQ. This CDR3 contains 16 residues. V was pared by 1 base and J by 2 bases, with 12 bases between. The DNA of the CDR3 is TGTGCCAGCAGCCAAGGGGTACAGGGCGGCAATCAGCCCCAGCATTTT. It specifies CASSQGVQGGNQPQHF.

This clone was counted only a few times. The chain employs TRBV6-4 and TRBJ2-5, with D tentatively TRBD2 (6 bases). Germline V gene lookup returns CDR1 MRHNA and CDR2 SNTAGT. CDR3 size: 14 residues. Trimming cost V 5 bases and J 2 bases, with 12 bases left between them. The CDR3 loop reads CASSYKGLQETQYF. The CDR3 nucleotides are TGTGCCAGCAGTTACAAGGGACTTCAAGAGACCCAGTACTTC.

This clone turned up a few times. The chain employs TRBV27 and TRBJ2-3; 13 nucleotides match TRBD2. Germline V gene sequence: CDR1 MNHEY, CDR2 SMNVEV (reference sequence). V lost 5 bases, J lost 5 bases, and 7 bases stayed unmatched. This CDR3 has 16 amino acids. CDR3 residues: CASSPGTSGEGDTQYF. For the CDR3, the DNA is TGTGCCAGCAGTCCCGGGACTAGCGGGGAGGGAGATACGCAGTATTTT.

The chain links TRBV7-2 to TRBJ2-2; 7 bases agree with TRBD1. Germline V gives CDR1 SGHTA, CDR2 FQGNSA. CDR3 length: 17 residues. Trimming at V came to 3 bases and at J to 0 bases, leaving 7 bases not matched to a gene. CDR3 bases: TGTGCCAGCAGCTTGGGCCTAGGACAGGCGAACACCGGGGAGCTGTTTTTT. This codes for CASSLGLGQANTGELFF.

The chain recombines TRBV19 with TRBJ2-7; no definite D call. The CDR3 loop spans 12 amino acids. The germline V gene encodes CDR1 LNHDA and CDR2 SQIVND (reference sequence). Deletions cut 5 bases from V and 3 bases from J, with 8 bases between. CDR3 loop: CASSGLGYEQYF. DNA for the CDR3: TGTGCCAGTAGTGGTCTCGGCTACGAGCAGTACTTC.

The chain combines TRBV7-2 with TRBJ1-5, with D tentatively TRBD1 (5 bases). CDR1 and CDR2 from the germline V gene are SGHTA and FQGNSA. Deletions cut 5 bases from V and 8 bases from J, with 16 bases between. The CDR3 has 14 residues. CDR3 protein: CASSPYSTGEPQHF. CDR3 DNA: TGTGCCAGCAGCCCGTACAGTACGGGGGAGCCCCAGCATTTT.

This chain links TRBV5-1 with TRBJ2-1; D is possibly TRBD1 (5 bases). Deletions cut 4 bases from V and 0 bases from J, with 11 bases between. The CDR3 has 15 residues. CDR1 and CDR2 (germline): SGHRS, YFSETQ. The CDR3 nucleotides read TGCGCCAGCAGCATACAGGTGATCTCCTACAATGAGCAGTTCTTC. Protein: CASSIQVISYNEQFF.

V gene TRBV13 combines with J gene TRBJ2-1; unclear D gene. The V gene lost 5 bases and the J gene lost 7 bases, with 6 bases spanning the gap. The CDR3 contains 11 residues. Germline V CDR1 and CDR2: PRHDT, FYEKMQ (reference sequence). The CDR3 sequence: CASSEDNEQFF. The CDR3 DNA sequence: TGTGCCAGCAGCGAGGATAATGAGCAGTTCTTC.

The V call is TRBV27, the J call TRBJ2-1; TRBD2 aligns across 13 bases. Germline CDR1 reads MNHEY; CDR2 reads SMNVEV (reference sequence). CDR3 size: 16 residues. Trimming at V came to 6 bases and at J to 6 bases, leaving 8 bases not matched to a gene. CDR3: CASSHLLAGGRNEQFF. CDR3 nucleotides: TGTGCCAGCAGCCACCTACTAGCGGGGGGGCGCAATGAGCAGTTCTTC.

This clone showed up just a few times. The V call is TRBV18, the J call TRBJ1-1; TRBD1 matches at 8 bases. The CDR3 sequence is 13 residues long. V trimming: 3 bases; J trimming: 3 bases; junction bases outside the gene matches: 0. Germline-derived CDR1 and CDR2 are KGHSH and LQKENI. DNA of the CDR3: TGTGCCAGCTCACCGGGACAGGACACTGAAGCTTTCTTT. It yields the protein CASSPGQDTEAFF.